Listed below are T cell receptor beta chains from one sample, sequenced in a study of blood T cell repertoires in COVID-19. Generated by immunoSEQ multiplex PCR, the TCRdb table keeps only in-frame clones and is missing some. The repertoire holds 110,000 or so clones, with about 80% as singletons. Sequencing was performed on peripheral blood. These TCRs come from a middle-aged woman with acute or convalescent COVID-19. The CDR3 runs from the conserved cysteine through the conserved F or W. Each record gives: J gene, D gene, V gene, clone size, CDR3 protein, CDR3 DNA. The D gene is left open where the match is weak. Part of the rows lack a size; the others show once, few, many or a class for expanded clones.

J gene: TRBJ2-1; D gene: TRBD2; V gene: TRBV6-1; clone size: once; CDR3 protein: CASSDLSGGGYNEQFF; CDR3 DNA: TGTGCCAGCAGTGACCTGAGCGGGGGAGGCTACAATGAGCAGTTCTTC
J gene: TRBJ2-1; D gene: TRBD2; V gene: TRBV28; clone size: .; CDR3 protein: CASTSRARGGAGNEQFF; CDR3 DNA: TGTGCCAGCACCTCCCGGGCGCGCGGGGGGGCTGGGAATGAGCAGTTCTTC
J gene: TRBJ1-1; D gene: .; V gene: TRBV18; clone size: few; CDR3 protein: CASSPPRGRGNTEAFF; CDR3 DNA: TGTGCCAGTTCCCCCCCACGGGGCAGGGGGAACACTGAAGCTTTCTTT
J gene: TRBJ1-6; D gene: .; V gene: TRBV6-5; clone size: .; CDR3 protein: CASSYSRTATNSPLHF; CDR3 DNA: TGTGCCAGCAGTTACTCGAGGACAGCCACAAATTCACCCCTCCACTTT
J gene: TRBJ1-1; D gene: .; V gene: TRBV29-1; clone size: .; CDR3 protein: CSGIQGTNTEAFF; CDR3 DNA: TGCAGCGGCATACAGGGAACCAATACTGAAGCTTTCTTT
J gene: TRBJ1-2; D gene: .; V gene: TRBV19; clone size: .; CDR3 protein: CASSIGLRGSDYGYTF; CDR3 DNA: TGTGCCAGTAGTATAGGGTTGCGGGGATCGGACTATGGCTACACCTTC
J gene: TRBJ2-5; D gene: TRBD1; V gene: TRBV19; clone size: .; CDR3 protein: CASSSGTGTPQETQYF; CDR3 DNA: TGTGCCAGTAGTTCAGGGACAGGGACCCCCCAAGAGACCCAGTACTTC
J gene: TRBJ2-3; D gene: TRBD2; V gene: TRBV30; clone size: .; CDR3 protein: CAWIVAGGFTDTQYF; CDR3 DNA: TGTGCCTGGATAGTAGCGGGGGGCTTCACAGATACGCAGTATTTT
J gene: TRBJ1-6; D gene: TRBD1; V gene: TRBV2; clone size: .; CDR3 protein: CASSERGQGTGGLRNSPLHF; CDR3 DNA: TGTGCCAGCAGTGAGAGGGGTCAAGGGACAGGGGGATTGCGGAATTCACCCCTCCACTTT
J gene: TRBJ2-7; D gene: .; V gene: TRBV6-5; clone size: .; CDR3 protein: CASSRDFVDEQYF; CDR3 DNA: TGTGCCAGCAGTAGGGACTTCGTCGACGAGCAGTACTTC
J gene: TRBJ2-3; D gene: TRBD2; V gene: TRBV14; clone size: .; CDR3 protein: CASSQGLAGATQYF; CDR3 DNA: TGTGCCAGCAGCCAGGGGCTAGCGGGGGCTACGCAGTATTTT
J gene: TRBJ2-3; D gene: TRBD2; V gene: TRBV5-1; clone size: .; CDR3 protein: CASSSEVSGTVRTDTQYF; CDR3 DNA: TGCGCCAGCAGCTCGGAAGTAAGCGGGACGGTACGCACAGATACGCAGTATTTT
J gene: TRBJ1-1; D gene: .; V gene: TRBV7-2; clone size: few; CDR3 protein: CASSLDGRMNTEAFF; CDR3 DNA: TGTGCCAGCAGCTTAGATGGGCGAATGAACACTGAAGCTTTCTTT
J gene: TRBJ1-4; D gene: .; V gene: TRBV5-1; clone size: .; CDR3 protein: CASSPVAGDEKLFF; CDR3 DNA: TGCGCCAGCAGCCCGGTGGCAGGGGACGAAAAACTGTTTTTT
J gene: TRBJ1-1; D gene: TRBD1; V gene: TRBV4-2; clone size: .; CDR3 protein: CASSQAVRQGQGLRF; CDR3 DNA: TGTGCCAGCAGCCAAGCCGTGAGACAGGGCCAGGGTTTGAGATTT
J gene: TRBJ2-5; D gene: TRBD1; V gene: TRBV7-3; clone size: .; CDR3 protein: CASSSTGGLGSETQYF; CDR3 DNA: TGTGCCAGCAGCTCGACAGGGGGCCTCGGGTCAGAGACCCAGTACTTC
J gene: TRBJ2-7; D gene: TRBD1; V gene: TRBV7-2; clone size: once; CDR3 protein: CASSSSGTGLYEQYF; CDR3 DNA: TGTGCCAGCAGCTCCTCCGGGACAGGGCTCTACGAGCAGTACTTC
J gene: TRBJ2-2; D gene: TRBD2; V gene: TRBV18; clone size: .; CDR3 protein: CASTLPPGTSVGELFF; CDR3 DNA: TGTGCCAGCACCCTACCTCCCGGGACTAGCGTCGGGGAGCTGTTTTTT
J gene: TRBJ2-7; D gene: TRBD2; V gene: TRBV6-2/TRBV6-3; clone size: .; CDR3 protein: CASSFVASGDAYEQYF; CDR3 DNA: TGTGCCAGCAGTTTCGTCGCTAGCGGGGACGCCTACGAGCAGTACTTC
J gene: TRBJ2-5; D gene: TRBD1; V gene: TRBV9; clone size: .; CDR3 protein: CASSVGDRAQETQYF; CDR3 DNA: TGTGCCAGCAGCGTAGGGGACAGGGCCCAAGAGACCCAGTACTTC
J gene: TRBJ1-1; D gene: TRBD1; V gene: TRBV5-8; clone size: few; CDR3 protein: CASNFGTEAFF; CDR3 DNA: TGTGCCAGCAACTTTGGGACAGAGGCTTTCTTT